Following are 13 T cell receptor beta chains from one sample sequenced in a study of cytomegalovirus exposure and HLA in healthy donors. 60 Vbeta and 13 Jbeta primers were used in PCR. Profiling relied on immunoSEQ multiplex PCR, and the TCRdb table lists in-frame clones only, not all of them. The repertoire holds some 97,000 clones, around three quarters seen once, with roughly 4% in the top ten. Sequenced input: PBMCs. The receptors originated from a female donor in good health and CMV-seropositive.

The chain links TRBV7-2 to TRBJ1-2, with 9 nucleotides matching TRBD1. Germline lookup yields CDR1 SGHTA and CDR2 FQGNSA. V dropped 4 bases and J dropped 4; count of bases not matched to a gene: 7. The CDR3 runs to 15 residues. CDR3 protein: CASSSPGTGLYGYTF. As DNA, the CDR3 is TGTGCCAGCAGCTCACCCGGGACAGGGCTCTATGGCTACACCTTC. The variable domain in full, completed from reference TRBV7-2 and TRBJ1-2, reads GAGVSQSPSNKVTEKGKDVELRCDPISGHTALYWYRQSLGQGLEFLIYFQGNSAPDKSGLPSDRFSAERTGGSVSTLTIQRTQQEDSAVYLCASSSPGTGLYGYTFGSGTRLTVV.

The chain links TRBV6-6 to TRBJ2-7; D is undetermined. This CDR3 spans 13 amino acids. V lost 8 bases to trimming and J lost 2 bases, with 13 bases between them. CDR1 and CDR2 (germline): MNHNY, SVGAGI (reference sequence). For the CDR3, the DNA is TGTGCCAGCCTTAGCCCGATAACCTACGAGCAGTACTTC. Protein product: CASLSPITYEQYF.

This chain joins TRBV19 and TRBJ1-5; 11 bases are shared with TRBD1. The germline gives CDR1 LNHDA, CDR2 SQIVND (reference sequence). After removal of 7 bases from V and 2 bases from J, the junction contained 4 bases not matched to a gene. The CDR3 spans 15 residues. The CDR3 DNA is TGTGCCAGTACCATGGGACAGGGGGGCAATCAGCCCCAGCATTTT. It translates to CASTMGQGGNQPQHF.

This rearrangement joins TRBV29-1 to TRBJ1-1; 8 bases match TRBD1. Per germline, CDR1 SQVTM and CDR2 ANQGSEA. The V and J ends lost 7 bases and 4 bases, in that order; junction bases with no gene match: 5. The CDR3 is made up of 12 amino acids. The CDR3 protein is CSADRGPTEAFF. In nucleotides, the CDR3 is TGCAGCGCCGACAGGGGACCCACTGAAGCTTTCTTT.

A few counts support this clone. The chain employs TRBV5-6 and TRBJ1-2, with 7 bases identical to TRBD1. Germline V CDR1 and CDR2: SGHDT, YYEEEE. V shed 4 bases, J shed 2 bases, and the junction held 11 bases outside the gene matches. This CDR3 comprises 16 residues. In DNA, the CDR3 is TGTGCCAGCAGCCCGGAACCACAGGGGATCAACTATGGCTACACCTTC. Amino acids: CASSPEPQGINYGYTF.

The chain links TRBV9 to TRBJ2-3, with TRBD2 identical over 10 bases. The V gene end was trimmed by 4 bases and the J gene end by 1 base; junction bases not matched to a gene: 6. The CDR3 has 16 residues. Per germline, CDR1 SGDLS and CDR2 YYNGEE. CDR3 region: CASSRTSGTGTDTQYF. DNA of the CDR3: TGTGCCAGCAGCCGCACTAGCGGGACAGGCACAGATACGCAGTATTTT. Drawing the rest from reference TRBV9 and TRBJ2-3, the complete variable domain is DSGVTQTPKHLITATGQRVTLRCSPRSGDLSVYWYQQSLDQGLQFLIQYYNGEERAKGNILERFSAQQFPDLHSELNLSSLELGDSALYFCASSRTSGTGTDTQYFGPGTRLTVL.

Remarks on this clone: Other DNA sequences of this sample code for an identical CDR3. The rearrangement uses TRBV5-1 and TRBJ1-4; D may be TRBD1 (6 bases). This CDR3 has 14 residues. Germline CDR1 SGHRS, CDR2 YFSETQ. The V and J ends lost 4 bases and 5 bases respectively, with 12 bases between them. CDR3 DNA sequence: TGCGCCAGCAGCCCCGGGGACACCAATGAAAAACTGTTTTTT. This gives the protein CASSPGDTNEKLFF.

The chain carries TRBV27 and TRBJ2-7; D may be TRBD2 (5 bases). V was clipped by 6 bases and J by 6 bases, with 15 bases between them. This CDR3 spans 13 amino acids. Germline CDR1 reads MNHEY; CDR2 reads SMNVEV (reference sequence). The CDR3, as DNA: TGTGCCAGCAGCACCGGAGGCCCCTCCGAGCAGTACTTC. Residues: CASSTGGPSEQYF.

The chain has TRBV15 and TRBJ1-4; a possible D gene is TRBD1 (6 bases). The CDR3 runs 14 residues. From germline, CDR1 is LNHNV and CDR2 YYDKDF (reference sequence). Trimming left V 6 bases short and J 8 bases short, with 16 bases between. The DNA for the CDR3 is TGTGCCACCAGGACAGGCCCCGACGCGGAAAAACTGTTTTTT. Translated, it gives CATRTGPDAEKLFF.

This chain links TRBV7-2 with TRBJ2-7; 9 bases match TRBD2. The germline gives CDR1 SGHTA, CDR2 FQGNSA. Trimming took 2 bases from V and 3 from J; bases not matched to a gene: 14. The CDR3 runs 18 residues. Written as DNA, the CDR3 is TGTGCCAGCAGCTTACTGGCGGGGGGGCTCCAAACAGGCTACGAGCAGTACTTC. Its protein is CASSLLAGGLQTGYEQYF.

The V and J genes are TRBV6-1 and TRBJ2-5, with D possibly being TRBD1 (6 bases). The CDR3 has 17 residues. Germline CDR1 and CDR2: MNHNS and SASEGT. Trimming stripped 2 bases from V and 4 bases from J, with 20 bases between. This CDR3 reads CASSEWAIRGSGETQYF. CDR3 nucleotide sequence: TGTGCCAGCAGTGAATGGGCGATCAGGGGCTCAGGAGAGACCCAGTACTTC.

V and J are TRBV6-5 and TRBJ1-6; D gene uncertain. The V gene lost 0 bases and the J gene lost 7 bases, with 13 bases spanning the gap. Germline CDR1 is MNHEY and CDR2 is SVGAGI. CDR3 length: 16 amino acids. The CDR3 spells CASSYSSPGVNSPLHF. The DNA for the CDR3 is TGTGCCAGCAGTTACTCGTCCCCCGGGGTCAATTCACCCCTCCACTTT.

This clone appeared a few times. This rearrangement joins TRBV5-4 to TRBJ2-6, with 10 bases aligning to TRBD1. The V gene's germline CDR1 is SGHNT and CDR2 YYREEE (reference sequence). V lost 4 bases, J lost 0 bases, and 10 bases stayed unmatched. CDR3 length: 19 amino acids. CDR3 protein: CASSPGTGASGSGANVLTF. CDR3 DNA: TGTGCCAGCAGCCCGGGGACAGGGGCTTCCGGCTCTGGGGCCAACGTCCTGACTTTC.